At least ten counts were recorded for the clone carrying this T cell receptor (beta chain). Its target is not known. This entry is derived from a study of T-cell memory formation after mild COVID-19. Study observations and caveats: Whereas later expanders leaned CD4+, clones contracting day 15 to 85 showed a balanced CD4/CD8 makeup. Of the contracting clones, CD4+ ones lay mainly in CM and EM, and CD8+ ones in EMRA.

TCRdb reprocessed the 5' RACE reads via MiXCR and lists one record per CDR3 protein. The data contain about 200,000 distinct CDR3 sequences, around 16% of them singletons. The CDR3 sequence is 14 residues long. V dropped 7 bases and J dropped 5; count of bases not matched to a gene: 6. Germline-derived CDR1 and CDR2 are SNHLY and FYNNEI. The sample taken for sequencing was PBMCs or a T cell subset sorted from them (not recorded which). This TCR was sampled from an adult woman who had mild COVID-19 (a few samples of this study predate the infection). Cell type and time point are not known. The gene calls are TRBV2 and TRBJ2-1, with 9 nucleotides matching TRBD2. The CDR3 protein is CASKLAGTNNEQFF. CDR3 DNA sequence: TGTGCCAGCAAACTAGCGGGTACGAACAATGAGCAGTTCTTC. Complete variable domain (other parts from reference TRBV2 and TRBJ2-1): EPEVTQTPSHQVTQMGQEVILRCVPISNHLYFYWYRQILGQKVEFLVSFYNNEISEKSEIFDDQFSVERPDGSNFTLKIRSTKLEDSAMYFCASKLAGTNNEQFFGPGTRLTVL.